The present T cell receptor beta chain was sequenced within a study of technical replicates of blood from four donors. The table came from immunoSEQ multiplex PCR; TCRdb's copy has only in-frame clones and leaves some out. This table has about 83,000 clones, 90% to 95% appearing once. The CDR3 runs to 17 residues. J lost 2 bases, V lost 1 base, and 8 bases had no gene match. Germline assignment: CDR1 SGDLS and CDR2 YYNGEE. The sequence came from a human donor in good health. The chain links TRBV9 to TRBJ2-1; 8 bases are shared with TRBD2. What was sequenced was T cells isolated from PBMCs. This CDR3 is CASSVRSSGGAYNEQFF. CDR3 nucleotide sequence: TGTGCCAGCAGCGTACGGAGCTCGGGGGGGGCCTACAATGAGCAGTTCTTC.